This T cell receptor (beta chain) was sequenced in a study of early T cells in non-severe SARS-CoV-2 infection. The overall study: Unpaired chains resulted from sequencing bulk RNA of unsorted whole blood.

Researchers attached unique molecular identifiers to individual cDNA molecules. TCRdb independently ran MiXCR on the 5' RACE reads; one entry per CDR3 protein. This sample has 100,000 to 120,000 distinct CDR3 sequences; around 10% occur once, and the top ten carry around 3%. This clonotype was detected a few times. What it binds is not known. One end of the junction varies from germline; a read error may be responsible. The CDR3 length is 11 residues. Germline CDR1 reads SGHVS; CDR2 reads FQNEAQ. General study findings and limits: VDJdb-based annotation leaned toward anti-spike CD8 responses and missed private and CD4 specificities.

V and J are TRBV7-8 and TRBJ2-5, with TRBD1 as a possible D gene (5 bases). The specimen was whole blood. This receptor was obtained from an adult who was a healthcare worker with PCR-confirmed SARS-CoV-2 infection or an uninfected control (not recorded which). The CDR3 DNA is TGTGCCAGCAGCCCCGGACCTTCAGGGAACTTC. Its protein is CASSPGPSGNF.